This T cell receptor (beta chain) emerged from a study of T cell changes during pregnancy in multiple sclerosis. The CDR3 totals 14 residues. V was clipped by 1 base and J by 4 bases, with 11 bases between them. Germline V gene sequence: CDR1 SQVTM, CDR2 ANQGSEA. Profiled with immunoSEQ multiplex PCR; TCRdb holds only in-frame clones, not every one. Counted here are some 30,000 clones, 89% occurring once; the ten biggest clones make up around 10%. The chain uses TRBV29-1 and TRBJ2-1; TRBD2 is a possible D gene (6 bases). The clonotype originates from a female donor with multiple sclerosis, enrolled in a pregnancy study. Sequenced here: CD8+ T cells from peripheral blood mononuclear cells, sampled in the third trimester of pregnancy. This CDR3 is CSVEGRVTYNEQFF. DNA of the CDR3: TGCAGCGTTGAAGGGAGGGTTACGTACAATGAGCAGTTCTTC.